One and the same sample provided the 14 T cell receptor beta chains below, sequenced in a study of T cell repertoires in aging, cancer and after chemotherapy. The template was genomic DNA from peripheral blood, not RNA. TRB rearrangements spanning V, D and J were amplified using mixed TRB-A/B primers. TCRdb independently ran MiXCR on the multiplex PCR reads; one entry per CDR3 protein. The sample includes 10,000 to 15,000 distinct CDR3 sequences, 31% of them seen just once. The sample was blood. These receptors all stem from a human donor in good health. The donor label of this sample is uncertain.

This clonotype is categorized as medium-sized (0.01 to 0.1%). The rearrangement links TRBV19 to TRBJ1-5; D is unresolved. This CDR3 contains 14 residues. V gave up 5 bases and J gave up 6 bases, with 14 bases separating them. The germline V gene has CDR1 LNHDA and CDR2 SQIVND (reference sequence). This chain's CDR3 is CASSGVAGGQPQHF. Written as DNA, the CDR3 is TGTGCCAGTAGTGGTGTGGCGGGTGGTCAGCCCCAGCATTTT.

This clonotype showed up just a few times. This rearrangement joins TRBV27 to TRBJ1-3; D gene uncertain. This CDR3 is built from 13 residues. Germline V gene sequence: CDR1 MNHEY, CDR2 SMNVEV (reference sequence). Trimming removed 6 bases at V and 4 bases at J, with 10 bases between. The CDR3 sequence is CASSRQNGNTIYF. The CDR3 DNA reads TGTGCCAGCAGCCGACAAAACGGAAACACCATATATTTT.

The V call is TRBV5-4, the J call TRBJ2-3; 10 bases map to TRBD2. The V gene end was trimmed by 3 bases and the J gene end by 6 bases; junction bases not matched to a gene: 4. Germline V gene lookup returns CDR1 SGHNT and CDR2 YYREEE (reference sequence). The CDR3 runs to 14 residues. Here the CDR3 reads CASSSPGLADTQYF. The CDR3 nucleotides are TGTGCCAGCAGCTCGCCGGGACTAGCGGATACGCAGTATTTT. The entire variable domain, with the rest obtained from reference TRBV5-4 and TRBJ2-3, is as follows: ETGVTQSPTHLIKTRGQQVTLRCSSQSGHNTVSWYQQALGQGPQFIFQYYREEENGRGNFPPRFSGLQFPNYSSELNVNALELDDSALYLCASSSPGLADTQYFGPGTRLTVL.

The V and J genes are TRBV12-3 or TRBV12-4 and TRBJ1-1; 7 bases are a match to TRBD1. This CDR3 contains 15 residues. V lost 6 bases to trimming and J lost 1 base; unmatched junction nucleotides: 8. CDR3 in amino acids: CASSLTGSENTEAFF. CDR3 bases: TGTGCCAGCAGCCTGACAGGGTCAGAGAACACTGAAGCTTTCTTT.

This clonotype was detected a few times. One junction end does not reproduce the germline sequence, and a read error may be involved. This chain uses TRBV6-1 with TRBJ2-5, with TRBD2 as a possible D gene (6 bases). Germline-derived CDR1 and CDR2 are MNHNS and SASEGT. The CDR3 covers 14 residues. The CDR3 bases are TGTGCCATCAGTGAGTCGGGAGAGGGAGAGACCCAGTACTTC. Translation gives CAISESGEGETQYF.

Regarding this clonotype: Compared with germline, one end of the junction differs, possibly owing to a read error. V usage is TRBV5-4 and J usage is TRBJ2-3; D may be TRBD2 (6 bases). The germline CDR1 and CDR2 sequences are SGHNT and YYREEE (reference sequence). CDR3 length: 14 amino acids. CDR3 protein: CASSLGQRADTQYF. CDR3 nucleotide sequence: TGCGCCAGCAGCTTGGGCCAGCGGGCAGATACGCAGTATTTT.

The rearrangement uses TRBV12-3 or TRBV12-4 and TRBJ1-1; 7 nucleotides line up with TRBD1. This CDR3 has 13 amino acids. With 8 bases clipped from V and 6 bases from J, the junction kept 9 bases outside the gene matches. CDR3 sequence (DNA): TGTGCCAGCGCATCAGGGGGAGGGCCTGAAGCTTTCTTT. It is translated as CASASGGGPEAFF.

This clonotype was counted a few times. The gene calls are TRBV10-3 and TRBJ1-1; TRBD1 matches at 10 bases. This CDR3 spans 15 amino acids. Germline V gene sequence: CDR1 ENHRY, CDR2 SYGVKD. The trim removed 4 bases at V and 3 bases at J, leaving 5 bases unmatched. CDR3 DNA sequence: TGTGCCATCAGTGGAGACAGGGGGCCGTACACTGAAGCTTTCTTT. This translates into CAISGDRGPYTEAFF.

Written as DNA, the CDR3 is TGTGCCAGCAGCCCCCGGACAGGGGGTAGTTCCTACGAGCAGTACTTC. Translating it yields CASSPRTGGSSYEQYF. The chain carries TRBV7-6 and TRBJ2-7, with 10 bases aligning to TRBD1. V was clipped by 5 bases and J by 1 base; unmatched bases: 8. From germline, CDR1 is SGHVS and CDR2 FNYEAQ. This CDR3 has 16 residues.

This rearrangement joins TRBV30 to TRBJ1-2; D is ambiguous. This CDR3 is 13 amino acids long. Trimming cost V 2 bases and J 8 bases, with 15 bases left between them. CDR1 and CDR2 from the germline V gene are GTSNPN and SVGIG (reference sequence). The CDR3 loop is CAWSTRTPGGYTF. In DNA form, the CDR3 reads TGTGCCTGGAGTACCCGGACGCCGGGAGGCTACACCTTC.

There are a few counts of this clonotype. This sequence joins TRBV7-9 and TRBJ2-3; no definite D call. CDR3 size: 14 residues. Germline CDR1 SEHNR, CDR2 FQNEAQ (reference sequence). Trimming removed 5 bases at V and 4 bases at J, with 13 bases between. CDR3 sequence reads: CASSLEIGADTQYF. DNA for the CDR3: TGTGCCAGCAGCCTAGAGATTGGGGCAGATACGCAGTATTTT.

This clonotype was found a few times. CDR3 DNA: TGTGCCAGTAGTATAGATCCCTATAGCACAGATACGCAGTATTTT. This translates into CASSIDPYSTDTQYF. The chain employs TRBV19 and TRBJ2-3, with D uncertain. V gave up 0 bases and J gave up 0 bases, with 7 bases separating them. The CDR3 has 15 residues. Germline V lookup: CDR1 LNHDA, CDR2 SQIVND (reference sequence).

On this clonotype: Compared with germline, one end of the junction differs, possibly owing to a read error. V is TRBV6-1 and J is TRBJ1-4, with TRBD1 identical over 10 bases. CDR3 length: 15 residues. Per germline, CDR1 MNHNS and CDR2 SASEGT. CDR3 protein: CASSDRGQINEKLFF. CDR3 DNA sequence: TGCGCCAGCAGTGACAGGGGGCAGATTAATGAAAAACTGTTTTTT.

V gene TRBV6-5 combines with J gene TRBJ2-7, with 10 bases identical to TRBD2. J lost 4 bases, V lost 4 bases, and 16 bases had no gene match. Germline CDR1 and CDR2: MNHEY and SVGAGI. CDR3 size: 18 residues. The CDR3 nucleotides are TGTGCCAGCAGTTCCGTACCTGGGGCTAGCGGGGGCAGGTACGAGCAGTACTTC. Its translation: CASSSVPGASGGRYEQYF.